The clone carrying this T cell receptor beta chain was seen ten or more times. The antigen remains undetermined. TCRdb ran MiXCR on the reads and lists one entry per CDR3 protein. The table lists roughly 120,000 distinct CDR3 sequences, 25% to 35% of them singletons, with 58% in the top ten. The sample belongs to a study of T cell repertoires in cytomegalovirus infection. Study-level information: HLA-B-restricted CMV epitopes that are well studied were used alongside recently identified HLA-C-restricted ones. Evidence of both CMV infection and a matching HLA type came from public TCR beta signatures.

General observations from the study: CMV carriers having the relevant HLA were flagged by cumulative public TCR beta family frequency. Predominance within the ex vivo response was attributable to HLA-C-restricted CMV-specific TCR beta clonotypes.

This receptor was taken from a human donor in good health (CMV status not recorded). Some clones in this sample may be carry-over from other donors' samples. Sequences were derived from CD8+ T cells from cultured PBMCs, sampled from culture after CMV antigen stimulation.

This chain's CDR3 is CASSDSGIANYGYTF. DNA of the CDR3: TGTGCCAGCAGTGACAGCGGAATAGCTAACTATGGCTACACCTTC. The rearrangement links TRBV2 to TRBJ1-2; D ambiguous. Germline V gene data show CDR1 as SNHLY and CDR2 as FYNNEI. The CDR3 runs 15 residues. V was cut by 3 bases and J by 0 bases, with 11 bases left in between.